These 3 T cell receptor beta chains were all obtained from the same sample, sequenced in a study of blood T cell repertoires in COVID-19. The repertoire was sequenced with immunoSEQ multiplex PCR; TCRdb's copy has only in-frame clones and lacks some. Of some 70,000 clones in the sample, more than 90% were seen once. The specimen sequenced was peripheral blood. Receptor source: a human donor with active COVID-19. The donor label of this sample is uncertain.

The V gene is TRBV24-1, the J gene TRBJ1-4; perhaps TRBD1 as D (6 bases). Per germline, CDR1 KGHDR and CDR2 SFDVKD. Trimming shortened V by 4 bases and J by 4 bases, and 12 bases separated the two germline ends. This CDR3 spans 15 amino acids. The CDR3 reads CATSDSDRFNEKLFF. CDR3 nucleotide sequence: TGTGCCACCAGTGACTCGGACAGATTTAATGAAAAACTGTTTTTT.

The rearrangement links TRBV24-1 to TRBJ1-1; D gene uncertain. This CDR3 spans 14 amino acids. The germline gives CDR1 KGHDR, CDR2 SFDVKD. The ends were cut back, 3 bases at V and 1 base at J, with 8 bases in the middle. The CDR3 DNA follows: TGTGCCACCAGTGATGAGAGGAGGAACACTGAAGCTTTCTTT. Translated: CATSDERRNTEAFF.

V usage is TRBV4-3 and J usage is TRBJ1-1, with TRBD1 as a possible D gene (5 bases). The CDR3 contains 15 residues. The germline gives CDR1 LGHNA, CDR2 YSLEER. V lost 0 bases, J lost 1 base, and 9 bases lay in between. The CDR3 loop reads CASSQEGDRNTEAFF. The CDR3 DNA reads TGCGCCAGCAGCCAAGAAGGTGACAGGAACACTGAAGCTTTCTTT.